One and the same sample provided the 8 T cell receptor beta chains below, sequenced in a study of T cell responses to AZD1222 COVID-19 vaccine (dated by TCRdb to the early 2020s). Library construction relied on the immunoSEQ multiplex PCR assay. Imported from immuneACCESS, the table was reduced by TCRdb to in-frame sequences with V and J called. These copies leave out some clones; in studies compared against another copy, an unresolved V gene accounts for under half, and the cause of the remainder is not known. The sample table shows over 100,000 clones, and about 90% are seen once. The ten most abundant clones make up approximately 8.4% of the sample. The label giving this sample's time point can be read as: baseline before first vaccination. Sequences were derived from peripheral blood, sampled on day 0 of AZD1222 vaccination. The receptors derive from an adult in good health.

The rearrangement links TRBV6-1 to TRBJ2-1; a possible D gene is TRBD2 (5 bases). The CDR3 runs 12 residues. The germline V gene has CDR1 MNHNS and CDR2 SASEGT. The V and J ends lost 2 bases and 8 bases respectively, with 7 bases between them. The CDR3, as DNA: TGTGCCAGCAGTGAAATGAGGGATGAGCAGTTCTTC. It codes for CASSEMRDEQFF.

CDR3 amino acids: CASSPRLGGQETQYF. The CDR3 DNA reads as TGTGCCAGCTCACCTCGTTTAGGGGGCCAAGAGACCCAGTACTTC. The V and J genes are TRBV18 and TRBJ2-5, with a weak D call TRBD1 (6 bases). CDR3 size: 15 residues. From germline, CDR1 is KGHSH and CDR2 LQKENI. With 3 bases removed from V and 1 base from J, the gap between germline ends came to 12 bases.

This chain uses TRBV2 with TRBJ1-6; D is undetermined. The length of the CDR3 is 15 residues. Deletions cut 7 bases from V and 2 bases from J, with 12 bases between. The germline gives CDR1 SNHLY, CDR2 FYNNEI. The CDR3 region is CASIPQGTYNSPLHF. DNA of the CDR3: TGTGCCAGCATACCGCAAGGGACCTATAATTCACCCCTCCACTTT.

The V gene is TRBV7-9, the J gene TRBJ2-3; 8 bases map to TRBD2. V was clipped by 5 bases and J by 3 bases; unmatched bases: 7. In germline, CDR1 is SEHNR, CDR2 FQNEAQ (reference sequence). This CDR3 contains 15 residues. For the CDR3, the DNA is TGTGCCAGCAGCCCCGGGACTAGTGGTACAGATACGCAGTATTTT. As protein: CASSPGTSGTDTQYF.

This chain joins TRBV27 and TRBJ1-1, with a weak D call TRBD1 (6 bases). Germline V gene data show CDR1 as MNHEY and CDR2 as SMNVEV (reference sequence). V was shortened by 8 bases and J by 8 bases, with 15 bases between the two germline ends. This CDR3 is built from 12 residues. CDR3 nucleotides: TGTGCCAGCGGGAGGACAGAGGGCGAAGCTTTCTTT. It specifies CASGRTEGEAFF.

The chain joins TRBV3-1 (or the pseudogene TRBV3-2) to TRBJ1-2; 10 bases agree with TRBD1. Germline V lookup: CDR1 LGHDT, CDR2 YNNKEL (reference sequence). This CDR3 has 17 amino acids. V was pared by 3 bases and J by 7 bases, with 14 bases of the junction left unmatched. The CDR3 sequence: CASSQVYRTGGSRGYTF. For the CDR3, the DNA is TGTGCCAGCAGCCAGGTATATCGGACAGGGGGAAGTCGTGGCTACACCTTC.

The V call is TRBV4-2, the J call TRBJ1-2, with TRBD1 as a possible D gene (5 bases). V lost 0 bases and J lost 5, with 10 bases in between. Germline CDR1 reads LGHNA; CDR2 reads YNFKEQ. The CDR3 covers 14 residues. In DNA, the CDR3 is TGTGCCAGCAGCCAAGATCGGGGGGGGTATGGCTACACCTTC. As protein: CASSQDRGGYGYTF.

The chain links TRBV9 to TRBJ2-2; 9 bases align to TRBD2. After removal of 4 bases from V and 6 bases from J, the junction contained 13 bases not matched to a gene. The CDR3 totals 17 residues. Germline V gene lookup returns CDR1 SGDLS and CDR2 YYNGEE. DNA for the CDR3: TGTGCCAGCAGCCCCCGACTTGCGGGGGGGCCGGCCGGGGAGCTGTTTTTT. Protein: CASSPRLAGGPAGELFF.